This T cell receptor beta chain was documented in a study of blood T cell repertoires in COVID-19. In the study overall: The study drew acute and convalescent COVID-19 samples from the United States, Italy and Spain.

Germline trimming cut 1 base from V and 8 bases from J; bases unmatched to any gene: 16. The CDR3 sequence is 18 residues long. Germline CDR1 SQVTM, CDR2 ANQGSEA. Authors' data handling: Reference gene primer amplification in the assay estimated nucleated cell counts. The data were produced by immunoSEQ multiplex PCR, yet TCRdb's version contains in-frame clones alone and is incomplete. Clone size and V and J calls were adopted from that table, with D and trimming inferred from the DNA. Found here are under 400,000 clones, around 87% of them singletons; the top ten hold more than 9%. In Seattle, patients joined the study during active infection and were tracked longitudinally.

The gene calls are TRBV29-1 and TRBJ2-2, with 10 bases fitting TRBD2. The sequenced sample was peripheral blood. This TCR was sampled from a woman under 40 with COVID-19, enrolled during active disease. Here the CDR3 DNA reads TGCAGCGTTGAAGGCACCGGGACAGGAGTTAGCGGGAGGGGGGAGCTGTTTTTT. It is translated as CSVEGTGTGVSGRGELFF.